Included here is one TCR beta chain sequence, with context. The entry originates in a study of technical replicates of blood from a few donors. Trimming at V came to 4 bases and at J to 5 bases, leaving 11 bases not matched to a gene. This CDR3 is built from 15 residues. Germline lookup yields CDR1 SGHRS and CDR2 YFSETQ. Using immunoSEQ multiplex PCR, the repertoire was profiled, and TCRdb retains in-frame clones only, with some absent. The table shows about 93,000 clones, with roughly 96% occurring only once. Sequencing was performed on T cells isolated from PBMCs. The genes are TRBV5-1 and TRBJ1-2; 7 nucleotides agree with TRBD1. This clonotype originated in a human donor in good health. CDR3 nucleotides: TGCGCCAGCAGCCCAGACAGGGTGAAACAATATGGCTACACCTTC. The encoded protein is CASSPDRVKQYGYTF.